The 29 T cell receptor beta chains below all came from one sample that was sequenced in a study of blood T cells in healthy people across ages. Together with a sample-barcoded 5' primer, a J-beta primer mix was included in a second PCR lasting roughly 6 to 12 cycles. TCRdb re-called the 5' RACE reads with MiXCR, one entry per CDR3 protein. This repertoire shows about 680,000 distinct CDR3 sequences, over 45% found once; its top ten account for 25% to 35%. Input material: blood. The source of these receptors is a woman between 55 and 75 years old in good health.

The V call is TRBV29-1, the J call TRBJ1-2; the D is unclear. This CDR3 region has 11 residues. Trimming pared 5 bases from V and 3 bases from J, leaving 7 bases between. The germline gives CDR1 SQVTM, CDR2 ANQGSEA. The CDR3 DNA sequence: TGCAGCGTTCCCGGGGACTATGGCTACACCTTC. Translation gives CSVPGDYGYTF.

There are a few counts of this clonotype. J is TRBJ2-4 and V is TRBV6-5, with 8 bases that match TRBD2. V lost 0 bases and J lost 7; bases outside the gene matches: 5. The CDR3 covers 15 residues. Germline-derived CDR1 and CDR2 are MNHEY and SVGAGI. CDR3 sequence reads: CASSYSPGLGNIQYF. CDR3 DNA: TGTGCCAGCAGTTACTCGCCGGGACTAGGGAACATTCAGTACTTC.

The chain is built from TRBV27 and TRBJ2-1; D assignment may be TRBD1 or TRBD2 (5 bases each). Trimming stripped 3 bases from V and 12 bases from J, with 21 bases between. Germline CDR1 reads MNHEY; CDR2 reads SMNVEV (reference sequence). The CDR3 is made up of 15 amino acids. Here the CDR3 DNA reads TGTGCCAGCAGTTTTAGCGTTGGACTGGGACGGGGGCAGTTCTTC. Residues: CASSFSVGLGRGQFF.

This clonotype has only one observation. The chain couples TRBV2 to TRBJ2-5; D is ambiguous. The CDR3 runs 15 residues. Germline V gives CDR1 SNHLY, CDR2 FYNNEI. Trimming cost V 1 base and J 11 bases, with 20 bases left between them. The DNA of the CDR3 is TGTGCCAGCAGTGAAGGGGCGCCCGGGTTCAATGAGCAGTACTTC. It codes for CASSEGAPGFNEQYF. The full variable domain, rest sourced from reference TRBV2 and TRBJ2-5, is EPEVTQTPSHQVTQMGQEVILRCVPISNHLYFYWYRQILGQKVEFLVSFYNNEISEKSEIFDDQFSVERPDGSNFTLKIRSTKLEDSAMYFCASSEGAPGFNEQYFGPGTRLLVL.

The chain links TRBV4-3 to TRBJ2-1; TRBD2 aligns across 15 bases. V lost 4 bases and J lost 6; bases outside the gene matches: 10. Germline assignment: CDR1 LGHNA and CDR2 YSLEER. The CDR3 has 18 amino acids. CDR3 nucleotides: TGCGCCAGCAGCCCAGGGGGCTCGGGACTAGCGGGAGGCAATGAGCAGTTCTTC. Protein: CASSPGGSGLAGGNEQFF.

This clonotype was detected a few times. The chain uses TRBV5-1 and TRBJ2-7, with TRBD1 identical over 8 bases. In germline, CDR1 is SGHRS, CDR2 YFSETQ. This CDR3 is built from 15 residues. Trimming removed 2 bases from V and 3 bases from J; junction bases left unmatched: 7. The CDR3 protein is CASSFSPGQVYEQYF. CDR3 in DNA: TGCGCCAGCAGCTTTTCCCCGGGACAGGTCTACGAGCAGTACTTC.

This clonotype was recorded once. J is TRBJ2-7 and V is TRBV12-3 or TRBV12-4; the D is unclear. Near its end, the DNA agrees better with TRBJ2-4, so the J call may be wrong. The CDR3 length is 14 residues. In DNA, the CDR3 is TGTGCCAGCAGTTTAAAGTGGTTCGAAAACATTCAGTACTTC. This gives the protein CASSLKWFENIQYF.

This clonotype has a count of ten or more. V and J are TRBV18 and TRBJ2-3; D may be TRBD1 (5 bases). This CDR3 has 14 amino acids. With 4 bases removed from V and 2 bases from J, the gap between germline ends came to 10 bases. CDR1 is KGHSH and CDR2 is LQKENI in the germline V gene. The CDR3 protein is CASSLDSFTDTQYF. The CDR3 DNA reads TGTGCCAGCTCACTAGACAGTTTCACAGATACGCAGTATTTT.

There are many counts of this clonotype. A much larger clone differs by one base, so this may be a read error. This rearrangement joins TRBV7-2 to TRBJ2-5; TRBD2 is a possible D gene (8 bases). The CDR3 is made up of 20 amino acids. From germline, CDR1 is SGHTA and CDR2 FQGNSA. The V end was cut by 2 bases, the J end by 11 bases, with 36 bases between. The CDR3 DNA reads TGTGCCAGCAGCTTACAAGGGGGCCGAGGCGGGGCGGGAGGCGGTAATGAGCAGTACTTC. The encoded protein is CASSLQGGRGGAGGGNEQYF.

The chain's CDR3 is CASSVVFVGGLLCEQYF. CDR3 nucleotides: TGTGCCAGCAGCGTAGTTTTTGTGGGGGGCTTATTGTGCGAGCAGTACTTC. The chain links TRBV9 to TRBJ2-7, with D perhaps matching TRBD1 or TRBD2 (6 bases each). With 0 bases removed from V and 6 bases from J, the gap between germline ends came to 22 bases. The germline V gene has CDR1 SGDLS and CDR2 YYNGEE. The CDR3 contains 17 residues.

The sample holds a few counts of this clonotype. CDR3 nucleotides: TGTGCCAGCAGCCAAGATGTGGCGGGAGCTAACCACTACGAGCAGTACTTC. It is translated as CASSQDVAGANHYEQYF. The chain combines TRBV3-1 with TRBJ2-4; TRBD2 matches 7 bases. The end of the DNA aligns better with TRBJ2-7, so the J call may be wrong. CDR3 length: 17 residues. CDR1 and CDR2 (germline): LGHDT, YNNKEL (reference sequence).

This chain links TRBV7-3 with TRBJ2-3; TRBD2 agrees at 16 bases. CDR1 is SGHTA, CDR2 FQGTGA, per germline. Losses at the gene ends were 5 bases for V and 7 bases for J; bases not matched to a gene: 21. The CDR3 spans 21 residues. The CDR3 loop reads CASSPFLGDGTSGGELYTQYF. In DNA, the CDR3 is TGTGCCAGCAGCCCATTCTTGGGAGACGGGACTAGCGGGGGGGAACTCTATACGCAGTATTTT.

The chain has TRBV7-2 and TRBJ2-7; D possibly corresponds to TRBD2 (5 bases). V lost 1 base and J lost 3, with 10 bases in between. Germline CDR1 is SGHTA and CDR2 is FQGNSA. The CDR3 loop spans 14 amino acids. CDR3 loop: CASSLGGEGYEQYF. CDR3 DNA: TGTGCCAGCAGCTTAGGGGGAGAGGGCTACGAGCAGTACTTC. Full variable domain (rest looked up from reference TRBV7-2 and TRBJ2-7): GAGVSQSPSNKVTEKGKDVELRCDPISGHTALYWYRQSLGQGLEFLIYFQGNSAPDKSGLPSDRFSAERTGGSVSTLTIQRTQQEDSAVYLCASSLGGEGYEQYFGPGTRLTVT.

The V and J genes are TRBV28 and TRBJ2-1; 11 positions agree with TRBD2. In germline, CDR1 is MDHEN, CDR2 SYDVKM. The CDR3 totals 15 residues. Losses at the gene ends were 6 bases for V and 7 bases for J; bases not matched to a gene: 8. CDR3 in DNA: TGTGCCAGCAGACATAGCGGGAGGGCCGGGAATGAGCAGTTCTTC. Protein: CASRHSGRAGNEQFF.

As regards this clonotype: A junction boundary mismatches the germline segment, possibly from a read error. CDR3 in amino acids: CTSRSPLGGGSGANVLTF. The CDR3 bases are TGTACCAGCAGGTCCCCCTTGGGGGGAGGTTCTGGGGCCAACGTCCTGACTTTC. The chain links TRBV28 to TRBJ2-6; D is possibly TRBD2 (6 bases). Looked up from germline, CDR1 is MDHEN and CDR2 is SYDVKM. The CDR3 length is 18 residues. Complete variable domain (other parts from reference TRBV28 and TRBJ2-6): DVKVTQSSRYLVKRTGEKVFLECVQDMDHENMFWYRQDPGLGLRLIYFSYDVKMKEKGDIPEGYSVSREKKERFSLILESASTNQTSMYLCTSRSPLGGGSGANVLTFGAGSRLTVL.

The genes are TRBV15 and TRBJ2-3; 8 nucleotides agree with TRBD2. The CDR3 totals 15 residues. V shed 1 base and J 3 bases; nucleotides not matched to a gene: 3. CDR1 is LNHNV, CDR2 YYDKDF, per germline (reference sequence). CDR3 sequence (DNA): TGTGCCACCAGCAGAGGAAGCGGGAGTACAGATACGCAGTATTTT. This codes for CATSRGSGSTDTQYF. The variable domain in full, completed from reference TRBV15 and TRBJ2-3, reads DAMVIQNPRYQVTQFGKPVTLSCSQTLNHNVMYWYQQKSSQAPKLLFHYYDKDFNNEADTPDNFQSRRPNTSFCFLDIRSPGLGDTAMYLCATSRGSGSTDTQYFGPGTRLTVL.

This clonotype was counted only a few times. This chain links TRBV28 with TRBJ2-5, with a tentative D call TRBD2 (7 bases). V lost 5 bases and J lost 5, with 18 bases in between. The CDR3 sequence is 15 residues long. The germline V gene encodes CDR1 MDHEN and CDR2 SYDVKM. As DNA, the CDR3 is TGTGCCAGCAGTCCCCCGGAGGGGGGGCGTGAGACCCAGTACTTC. This gives the protein CASSPPEGGRETQYF.

The V gene is TRBV6-1, the J gene TRBJ2-5, with TRBD2 as a possible D gene (6 bases). V was cut by 6 bases and J by 7 bases, with 21 bases left in between. The germline V gene has CDR1 MNHNS and CDR2 SASEGT. The CDR3 contains 15 residues. DNA for the CDR3: TGTGCCAGCAGAGCCGACGCCGGGAGTGGAGGGACCCAGTACTTC. Residues: CASRADAGSGGTQYF.

The rearrangement uses TRBV20-1 and TRBJ2-1, with D possibly being TRBD2 (6 bases). Looked up from germline, CDR1 is DFQATT and CDR2 is SNEGSKA (reference sequence). The CDR3 runs to 16 residues. V was shortened by 5 bases and J by 0 bases, with 17 bases between the two germline ends. CDR3 coding DNA: TGCAGTGCTGGGGGGTCGGCGTATAGCTCCTACAATGAGCAGTTCTTC. It specifies CSAGGSAYSSYNEQFF.

V gene TRBV10-1 combines with J gene TRBJ2-5; TRBD1 aligns across 8 bases. V was pared by 6 bases and J by 4 bases, with 19 bases of the junction left unmatched. Germline CDR1 reads WNHNN; CDR2 reads SYGVQD (reference sequence). The CDR3 sequence is 18 residues long. This chain's CDR3 is CASSDRPRGRGLRETQYF. CDR3 DNA: TGCGCCAGCAGCGATCGCCCCCGCGGCAGGGGGCTACGAGAGACCCAGTACTTC.

This clonotype was seen only a few times. The chain combines TRBV12-3 or TRBV12-4 with TRBJ1-2; TRBD1 matches at 10 bases. This CDR3 is built from 14 residues. V was pared by 5 bases and J by 7 bases, with 7 bases of the junction left unmatched. The CDR3 DNA is TGTGCCAGCAGTCCTGGACAGGGGGTAATTGGCTACACCTTC. Encoded protein: CASSPGQGVIGYTF.

This chain joins TRBV4-3 and TRBJ2-2; 7 nucleotides line up with TRBD2. Trimming cost V 4 bases and J 6 bases; bases outside gene matches: 11. Germline V CDR1 and CDR2: LGHNA, YSLEER. This CDR3 comprises 16 residues. Here the CDR3 reads CASSRRTSGSPGELFF. In DNA, the CDR3 is TGCGCCAGCAGCCGACGGACTAGTGGGAGTCCCGGGGAGCTGTTTTTT.

The CDR3 coding sequence is TGTGCCAGCAGCTTCATGGCCGGGGAGCTGTTTTTT. Protein sequence: CASSFMAGELFF. This chain connects TRBV7-2 to TRBJ2-2; unclear D gene. The V gene's germline CDR1 is SGHTA and CDR2 FQGNSA. Between the trimmed V and J ends, which lost 3 bases and 6 bases, there was a span of 5 bases. This CDR3 has 12 amino acids.

This rearrangement joins TRBV20-1 to TRBJ2-4; TRBD1 matches at 10 bases. The J call may be in error: the DNA end matches TRBJ2-5 better. The CDR3 spans 14 residues. Looked up from germline, CDR1 is DFQATT and CDR2 is SNEGSKA (reference sequence). The CDR3 DNA follows: TGCAGTGTTCCCGGGACAGGGGTCGAAGAGACCCAGTACTTC. Its translation: CSVPGTGVEETQYF.

V usage is TRBV6-6 and J usage is TRBJ2-1; 12 bases match TRBD2. The V segment lost 5 bases and the J segment 7 bases; nucleotides outside the gene matches: 12. The length of the CDR3 is 17 residues. Germline-derived CDR1 and CDR2 are MNHNY and SVGAGI (reference sequence). The CDR3 region has the DNA TGTGCCAGCAGTCGGTACGCTAGCGGGAGGGCCGGGAATGAGCAGTTCTTC. As protein: CASSRYASGRAGNEQFF.

This rearrangement joins TRBV6-1 to TRBJ1-2; the D is unclear. CDR3 length: 15 amino acids. The V gene lost 5 bases and the J gene lost 0 bases, with 13 bases spanning the gap. CDR1 is MNHNS and CDR2 is SASEGT in the germline V gene. This chain's CDR3 is CASSRSKLTNYGYTF. The CDR3 coding sequence is TGTGCCAGCAGTCGGTCAAAACTCACTAACTATGGCTACACCTTC.

The V call is TRBV7-2, the J call TRBJ2-1, with 8 bases aligning to TRBD2. The CDR3 covers 16 residues. The V gene's germline CDR1 is SGHTA and CDR2 FQGNSA. V was clipped by 5 bases and J by 0 bases; unmatched bases: 6. CDR3 sequence: CASSPSLAGSYNEQFF. The CDR3 coding sequence is TGTGCCAGCAGCCCAAGCCTAGCGGGCTCCTACAATGAGCAGTTCTTC.

This clonotype has only one observation. The rearrangement joins TRBV27 to TRBJ2-7; TRBD1 aligns across 9 bases. Germline CDR1 and CDR2: MNHEY and SMNVEV (reference sequence). This CDR3 is 14 amino acids long. J was trimmed by 1 base and V by 8 bases; bases with no gene match: 6. The CDR3 sequence is CASGWTGASYEQYF. The CDR3 nucleotides are TGTGCCAGCGGCTGGACAGGGGCGTCCTACGAGCAGTACTTC.

About this clonotype itself: An end of the junction differs from the germline gene, which may be a read error. The chain carries TRBV5-1 and TRBJ2-1, with 7 bases lining up with TRBD2. The CDR3 extends over 16 amino acids. Germline V gene sequence: CDR1 SGHRS, CDR2 YFSETQ. The CDR3: CASTPSGLSSYTEQFF. In DNA, the CDR3 is TGCGCCAGCACGCCTAGCGGCCTATCCTCCTACACTGAGCAGTTCTTC. Looking up the rest from reference TRBV5-1 and TRBJ2-1 gives the full variable domain: KAGVTQTPRYLIKTRGQQVTLSCSPISGHRSVSWYQQTPGQGLQFLFEYFSETQRNKGNFPGRFSGRQFSNSRSEMNVSTLELGDSALYLCASTPSGLSSYTEQFFGPGTRLTVL.